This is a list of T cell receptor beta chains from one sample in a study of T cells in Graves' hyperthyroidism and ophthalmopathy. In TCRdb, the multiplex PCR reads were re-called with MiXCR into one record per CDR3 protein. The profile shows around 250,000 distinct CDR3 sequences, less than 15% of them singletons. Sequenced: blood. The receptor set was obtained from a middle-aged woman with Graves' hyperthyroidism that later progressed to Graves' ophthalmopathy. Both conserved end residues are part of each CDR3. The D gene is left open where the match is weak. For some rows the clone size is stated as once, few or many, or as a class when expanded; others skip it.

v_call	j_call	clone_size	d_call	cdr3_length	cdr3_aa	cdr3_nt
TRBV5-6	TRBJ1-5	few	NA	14	CASSQQGGGQPQHF	TGTGCCAGCAGTCAACAGGGAGGCGGGCAGCCCCAGCATTTT
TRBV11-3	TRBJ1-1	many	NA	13	CASSSTLNTEAFF	TGTGCCAGCAGTTCAACCCTGAACACTGAAGCTTTCTTT
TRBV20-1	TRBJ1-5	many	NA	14	CSAGDTLSNQPQHF	TGCAGTGCTGGGGACACACTTAGCAATCAGCCCCAGCATTTT
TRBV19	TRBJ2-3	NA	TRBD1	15	CASRSGQGYTDTQYF	TGTGCCAGTAGGAGTGGACAGGGTTACACAGATACGCAGTATTTT
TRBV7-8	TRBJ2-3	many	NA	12	CASSPTTDTQYF	TGTGCCAGCAGCCCGACTACTGATACGCAGTATTTT
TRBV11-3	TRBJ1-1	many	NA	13	CASSLDAGTEAFF	TGTGCCAGCAGCTTAGATGCGGGGACTGAAGCTTTCTTT
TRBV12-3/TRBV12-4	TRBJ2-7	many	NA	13	CASSIDSSYEQYF	TGTGCCAGCAGTATCGACAGCTCCTACGAGCAGTACTTC
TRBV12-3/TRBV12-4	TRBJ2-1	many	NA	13	CASTKDTYNEQFF	TGTGCCAGCACCAAGGACACCTACAATGAGCAGTTCTTC
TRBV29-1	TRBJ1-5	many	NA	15	CSVGDTGLGNQPQHF	TGCAGCGTTGGGGATACAGGTCTAGGCAATCAGCCCCAGCATTTT
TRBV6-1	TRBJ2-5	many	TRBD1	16	CASSEEEGQGQETQYF	TGTGCCAGCAGTGAAGAGGAAGGACAGGGCCAAGAGACCCAGTACTTC
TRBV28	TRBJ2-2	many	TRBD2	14	CASSIAGAAGELFF	TGTGCCAGCAGTATAGCGGGGGCGGCCGGGGAGCTGTTTTTT
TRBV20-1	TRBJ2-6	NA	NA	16	CSARRQGMAGANVLTF	TGCAGTGCTAGACGGCAGGGTATGGCTGGGGCCAACGTCCTGACTTTC
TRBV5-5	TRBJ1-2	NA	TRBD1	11	CASSRGQGHTF	TGTGCCAGCAGCAGGGGACAGGGCCACACCTTC
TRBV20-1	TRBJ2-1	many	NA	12	CSARRGNNEQFF	TGCAGTGCCAGGAGGGGTAACAATGAGCAGTTCTTC
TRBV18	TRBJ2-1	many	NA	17	CASSPLVPLSSYNEQFF	TGTGCCAGCTCACCCCTCGTACCCCTAAGCTCCTACAATGAGCAGTTCTTC
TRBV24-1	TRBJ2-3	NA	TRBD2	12	CATSAAAGEGYF	TGTGCCACCAGTGCAGCAGCGGGAGAAGGGTATTTT
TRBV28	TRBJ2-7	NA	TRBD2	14	CASRTSGITYEQYF	TGTGCCAGCCGGACTAGCGGGATTACCTACGAGCAGTACTTC
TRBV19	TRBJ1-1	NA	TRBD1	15	CASSIGGTGDTEAFF	TGTGCCAGTAGTATAGGCGGGACAGGGGACACGGAAGCTTTCTTT
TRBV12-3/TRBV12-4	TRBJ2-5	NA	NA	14	CASSLRRIQETQYF	TGTGCCAGCAGTTTAAGACGGATCCAAGAGACCCAGTACTTC
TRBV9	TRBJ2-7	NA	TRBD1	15	CASSVAGGLTYEQYF	TGTGCCAGCAGCGTAGCAGGGGGTCTGACCTACGAGCAGTACTTC
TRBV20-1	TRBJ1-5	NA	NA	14	CSASYRYSNQTQHF	TGCAGTGCTAGTTACAGATATAGCAATCAGACCCAGCATTTT
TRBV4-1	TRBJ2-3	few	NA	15	CASRPGGRRADTQYF	TGCGCCAGCAGGCCCGGGGGCAGAAGGGCAGATACGCAGTATTTT
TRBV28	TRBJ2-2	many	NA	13	CASSYQGTGELFF	TGTGCCAGCAGTTACCAAGGGACCGGGGAGCTGTTTTTT
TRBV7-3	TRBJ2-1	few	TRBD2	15	CASSPRAGAYNEQFF	TGTGCCAGCAGCCCCCGAGCGGGAGCCTACAATGAGCAGTTCTTC
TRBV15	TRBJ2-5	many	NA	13	CATSRDQSETQYF	TGTGCCACCAGCAGAGATCAATCGGAGACCCAGTACTTC
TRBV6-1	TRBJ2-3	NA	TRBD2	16	CASSEGLAGGWDTQYF	TGTGCCAGCAGCGAAGGACTAGCGGGAGGGTGGGATACGCAGTATTTT
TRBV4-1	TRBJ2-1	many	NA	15	CASSPPGRRNNEQFF	TGCGCCAGCAGCCCTCCGGGAAGACGCAACAATGAGCAGTTCTTC
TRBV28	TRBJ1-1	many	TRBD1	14	CASSLTGTASEAFF	TGTGCCAGCAGTTTAACCGGGACAGCGTCTGAAGCTTTCTTT
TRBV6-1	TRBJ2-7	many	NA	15	CASRVRNRGSYEQYF	TGTGCCAGCAGGGTCAGAAACCGGGGCTCCTACGAGCAGTACTTC
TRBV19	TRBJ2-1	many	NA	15	CASSMGQISYNEQFF	TGTGCCAGTAGTATGGGGCAGATCTCCTACAATGAGCAGTTCTTC
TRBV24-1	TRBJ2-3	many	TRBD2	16	CATSRDGSGNPDTQYF	TGTGCCACCAGTCGGGACGGAAGCGGGAACCCAGATACGCAGTATTTT
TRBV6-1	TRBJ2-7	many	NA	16	CASSSQGGDYSYEQYF	TGTGCCAGCAGTTCCCAGGGGGGGGACTACTCCTACGAGCAGTACTTC
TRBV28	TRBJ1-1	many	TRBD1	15	CASSLHGQVNTEAFF	TGTGCCAGCAGTTTGCATGGACAGGTAAACACTGAAGCTTTCTTT
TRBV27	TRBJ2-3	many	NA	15	CASSRRVRITDTQYF	TGTGCCAGCAGTCGCCGGGTTCGGATCACAGATACGCAGTATTTT
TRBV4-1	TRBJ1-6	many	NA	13	CASSPGTPGPLHF	TGCGCCAGCAGCCCCGGGACTCCCGGACCCCTCCACTTT
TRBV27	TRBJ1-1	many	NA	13	CASRYLMNTEAFF	TGTGCCAGCCGCTATCTGATGAACACTGAAGCTTTCTTT
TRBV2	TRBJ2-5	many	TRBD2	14	CASRPGLAEETQYF	TGTGCCAGCAGACCCGGACTAGCTGAAGAGACCCAGTACTTC
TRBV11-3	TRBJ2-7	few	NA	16	CASSLGAGTPVDEQYF	TGTGCCAGCAGCTTAGGTGCCGGGACCCCGGTGGACGAGCAGTACTTC
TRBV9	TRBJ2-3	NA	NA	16	CASSDGPSSILDTQYF	TGTGCCAGCAGCGACGGACCCAGTAGTATATTGGATACGCAGTATTTT
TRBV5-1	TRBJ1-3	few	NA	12	CASSLDQDTIYF	TGCGCCAGCAGCTTGGATCAAGACACCATATATTTT
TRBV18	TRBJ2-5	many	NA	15	CASSPPAQAGETQYF	TGTGCCAGCTCACCACCAGCGCAGGCGGGAGAGACCCAGTACTTC
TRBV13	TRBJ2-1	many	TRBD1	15	CASSQDSDRGYEQFF	TGTGCCAGCAGCCAGGACTCGGACAGGGGATATGAGCAGTTCTTC
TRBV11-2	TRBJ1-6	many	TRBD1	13	CASSLNRGSPLHF	TGTGCCAGCAGCTTGAACAGGGGTTCACCCCTCCACTTT